The T cell receptor (beta chain) under discussion was sequenced for a study of cytomegalovirus exposure and HLA in healthy donors (dated by TCRdb to about 2017). For the wider study: An earlier analysis of several hundred of the donors reported more than 250 Gb of sequence data and some 100 million unique TCR beta sequences from 150 million to 200 million T cells. Using immunosequencing, the study profiled T cell repertoires from 666 subjects and related those repertoires to cytomegalovirus serostatus. The number of donors typed differed by locus, with about 629-630 for A, B, C, DRB1 and DQB1, around 520 for DQA1, 606 for DPA1, and some 450 for DPB1. The study was designed to test whether signatures of past pathogen exposure could be identified by cataloging public T cell receptors. Donor age, sex, ethnicity and CMV serostatus were compiled together with the repertoire data. Across about 380 genotyped donors of the cohort, an average of roughly 230,000 unique TCR beta nucleotide sequences per donor were sequenced, and approximately 17% of those sequences were non-productive. An early release that covered fewer than 750 HLA-typed donors contained around 300 gigabases of sequencing data and about 93 million unique TCR sequences. The later analysis used no new phenotypic data to find candidate immune exposures, relying instead on TCR beta sequences and their occurrence across donors. Several DR-DQ haplotypes were handled as single units for association and clustering because linkage in the cohort was strong. Along with the roughly 670-subject first cohort, a separate validation cohort of more than 90 different subjects was used. An earlier analysis of 500 to 750 of the donors applied high-throughput TCR beta sequencing to assess whether each TCR beta V gene segment acted as functional or pseudogenic. Of the roughly 420 genotyped donors, roughly 80% were placed in the genetic ancestry cluster associated with self-reported Caucasian donors. High-throughput TCR immunosequencing, statistical association of individual TCRs with disease status, and machine learning were combined to predict cytomegalovirus infection status. In a later genetic analysis, genome-wide SNP genotypes for about 65% of the roughly 700 donors were used, and that subset was treated as a discovery cohort. Every discovery cohort repertoire had been produced on one sequencing platform. To study patterns of TCR occurrence, a later analysis re-analyzed previously published TCR beta repertoires from around 700 donors and added high-resolution HLA genotyping. HLA typing included class I and class II loci at four-digit resolution. Broader findings and caveats from the paper: A later genetic analysis reported fewer N-insertions in productive TCRs among donors in an Asian-associated ancestry cluster than the roughly 700-donor mean. Compared with equally common non-associated chains, HLA-associated TCR beta chains in a later analysis were more clonally expanded and had lower generation probabilities. Most TCR sequences were seen in very few donors, while some public TCRs were found in many individuals. For the cohort, immune exposure information was limited to CMV serostatus. A further reported finding was that TCR beta sequences accurately predicted the HLA-A and HLA-B alleles for most subjects in the first cohort. The study gave a list of some 150 TCR beta chains associated with cytomegalovirus. A group of highly shared sequence variants was considered likely to be a technical artifact of the sequencing pipeline. In both the original and validation cohorts, the classifier was reported to diagnose cytomegalovirus status with high specificity and sensitivity. The earlier analysis of around 600 of the donors excluded some 15 rarely observed V segments, including chromosome 9 orphons, because counts were too low. Correlated functional status among segregating V segments might reflect linkage disequilibrium, but an unknown experimental factor could not be ruled out. This cohort had only TCR beta chains sequenced, and the lack of alpha or paired-chain data limited which features could be detected. In a later analysis, the rate of TCR association differed among HLA loci, with DRB1 alleles having the most associated TCRs and HLA-C alleles having the fewest. A later analysis found that most CMV-associated TCR beta chains appeared HLA-restricted, with HLA associations seemingly driven largely by CMV exposure. According to a later analysis, parvovirus B19, influenza, CMV and Epstein-Barr virus appeared linked to several top co-occurrence clusters. Because the 87-base-pair reads could not distinguish some IMGT-functional V segments, including TRBV6-2 and TRBV6-3, those segments were excluded. When HLA alleles, especially DR and DQ, strongly co-occurred, TCR associations were difficult to assign to individual alleles. It was suggested by the authors that the approach could potentially be generalized to other disease states and immunological phenotypes. A later genetic analysis associated a missense DCLRE1C variant with V-gene and J-gene trimming of TCR beta chains, and an independent cohort replicated the association. Because HLA typing was unavailable for some donors at each locus, only the typed subset was used in association tests. Three of the identified cytomegalovirus-associated TCR beta chains were confirmed in vitro to be specific for cytomegalovirus antigens. Sequencing depth was assumed to be roughly uniform across donors in the presence/absence analyses, though that assumption may not hold. In an earlier analysis of approximately 590 of the donors, most TCR beta V segments were observed in productive rearrangements about 87% or about 30% of the time, broadly matching IMGT annotations. At a false discovery rate of 0.05, a later analysis linked 16,000 or so TCR beta sequences to specific HLA alleles.

The cohort comprised fewer than 700 healthy bone marrow donors. All cohort members were sampled while nominally healthy, although unrecorded immune exposures were likely present. The donor was CMV seronegative and belonged to the group of over 300 seronegative cohort members. Each donor provided a peripheral blood sample, and peripheral blood mononuclear cells were used for TCR beta sequencing. The Qiagen DNeasy Blood Extraction Kit was used to extract genomic DNA from the blood cell samples. CDR1 and CDR2 (MNHEY, SMNVEV) derive from the germline V gene (reference sequence). Including the terminal cysteine and phenylalanine, the CDR3 comprises 14 residues. Of all the DNA, just the CDR3 is kept, 42 bases in frame from base 1. Between the V and J ends, shortened by 2 bases and 3 bases respectively, the junction contains 11 bases. About this clone: Its antigen specificity is not known. No clone much larger than this one lies a single base away; base qualities are absent.

Library preparation employed the immunoSEQ multiplex PCR assay. The multiplex PCR relied on a mix of 60 forward primers for TCR Vbeta segments and 13 reverse primers for TCR Jbeta segments. The CDR3 region of rearranged TCR beta genes was amplified from genomic DNA with a multiplex PCR assay. The Illumina HiSeq System was used to sequence the amplified TCR beta libraries as 87-base-pair reads. The original methods were these. A later analysis counted 75 million to 100 million unique TCR beta chains across the 700 or so repertoires, and approximately 11 million of these chains were shared by at least two donors. Raw reads were error-corrected and collapsed into unique sequences with a nearest-neighbor algorithm that merged closely related sequences to remove PCR and sequencing errors. V, D and J gene segments were assigned by aligning CDR3 sequences to IMGT reference sequences. For a sequence to be retained, a match of at least six nucleotides was required to both a V gene segment and a J gene segment. A rearrangement counted as productive if the CDR3 had no stop codons and remained in frame with V and J, and every other rearrangement counted as non-productive. CDR3 was defined according to IMGT convention as the region running from the second conserved V-encoded cysteine to the conserved J-encoded phenylalanine. The earlier analysis of a few hundred of the donors excluded sequences that lacked an unambiguous match to a single V gene segment. An earlier analysis of 587 of the donors called V segments functional above 56.7% productive rearrangements and segregating when the between-donor standard deviation exceeded 5%. To diagnose cytomegalovirus status from the catalog of TCR beta chain sequences, a statistical classification framework was built. In a later analysis, TCR nucleotide sequences were compared against IMGT/GENE-DB human TR gene sequences so that V and J genes could be assigned. The TCRdist pipeline was used in a later analysis to assign CDR3 sequences and most-parsimonious VDJ recombination scenarios. In a later analysis, each TCR beta chain was defined by its CDR3 amino acid sequence together with its V-gene family, and reads without a unique V-gene family were excluded. In a later analysis, around 650 highly shared, low-generation-probability nucleotide sequences were removed to address suspected cross-contamination and a sequencing artifact. A later analysis calculated a clonal expansion index for each public chain from normalized within-repertoire ranks of inferred template counts. A later analysis computed generation probabilities with a VDJ recombination model fitted to out-of-frame rearrangements, and checked the results against IGoR. Hypergeometric tests were used in a later analysis to score TCR-TCR, TCR-HLA and TCR-CMV co-occurrence, with a repertoire-size bias correction applied to the TCR pairs. To estimate false discovery rates, a later analysis permuted the HLA or CMV assignments 20 times. In a later analysis, co-occurring TCRs were grouped using DBSCAN, with TCRdist sequence similarity added in when clustering inside HLA-allele-positive subsets. For co-occurrence clustering, repertoires with fewer than 30,000 or more than 120,000 public chains were excluded, along with roughly five repertoires with anomalous nucleotide sharing. TCRdb took this table from immuneACCESS and kept in-frame rearrangements with V and J called. Such tables lack part of the clones; where checked against another copy, unresolved V genes explain under half of the gap, and the rest is unexplained. V, J and clone size derive from that table, while D and trimming were established from the DNA sequence. Recorded for this sample are around 190,000 clones; around 77% of them occurred a single time. The ten most abundant clones make up less than 3.5% of the sample.

The chain is made from TRBV27 and TRBJ2-7, with TRBD1 tentatively as D gene (5 bases match). The sample was PBMCs. This sequence originates from a young woman in good health and CMV-seronegative. The CDR3 here reads CASSLKATGYEQYF. DNA sequence: TGTGCCAGCAGTTTAAAGGCAACAGGCTACGAGCAGTACTTC.